This entry features one T cell receptor (beta chain) sequence. Its antigen remains unknown. This CDR3 spans 12 amino acids. Germline CDR1 reads ENHRY; CDR2 reads SYGVKD. Between the trimmed V and J ends, which lost 4 bases and 0 bases, there was a span of 4 bases. The data are from a study of cytomegalovirus exposure and HLA in healthy donors. Use of 60 Vbeta and 13 Jbeta primers characterized the PCR. Produced via immunoSEQ multiplex PCR; TCRdb's table is partial and in-frame only. The sample comprises 110,000 or so clones, approximately 75% of which are singletons, and about 1.8% rests with the top ten. Study findings and constraints: Sequencing had likely introduced a cluster of highly shared sequence variants as an artifact.

The chain uses TRBV10-3 and TRBJ2-7, with D uncertain. Sequenced input: PBMCs. This receptor was obtained from a man aged 35 to 55 in good health and CMV-seronegative. The CDR3 sequence: CAISGSSYEQYF. CDR3 in DNA: TGTGCCATCAGTGGGAGCTCCTACGAGCAGTACTTC.